This TCR beta chain was found in a study of post-analysis software for immune sequencing data. Study information: As for disease course, relapsing-remitting, secondary progressive and progressive-relapsing multiple sclerosis were all included.

The table lists this clonotype with a few counts. Its target is not known. Findings and caveats of the study: Samples from one preparation batch, clustered by F measure, grouped strongly together.

The authors incorporated unique molecular identifiers into the TCR beta cDNA libraries. The source material, roughly 0.9 to 11 million T cells, gave rise to roughly 0.5 million cDNA molecules. TCRdb reprocessed the PCR reads via MiXCR and lists one record per CDR3 protein. This table holds more than 500,000 distinct CDR3 sequences, 30% to 40% found once. This clonotype originated in a girl aged 2 to 17 with multiple sclerosis. Sequencing was carried out using blood.

The CDR3 DNA is TGCAGTGCTAGACCAGGCTCCCTCTGGGGCTACACCTTC. Its translation is CSARPGSLWGYTF. The chain combines TRBV20-1 with TRBJ1-2; D is uncertain. Between the trimmed V and J ends, which lost 2 bases and 8 bases, there was a span of 15 bases. CDR3 size: 13 residues. In germline, CDR1 is DFQATT, CDR2 SNEGSKA (reference sequence).